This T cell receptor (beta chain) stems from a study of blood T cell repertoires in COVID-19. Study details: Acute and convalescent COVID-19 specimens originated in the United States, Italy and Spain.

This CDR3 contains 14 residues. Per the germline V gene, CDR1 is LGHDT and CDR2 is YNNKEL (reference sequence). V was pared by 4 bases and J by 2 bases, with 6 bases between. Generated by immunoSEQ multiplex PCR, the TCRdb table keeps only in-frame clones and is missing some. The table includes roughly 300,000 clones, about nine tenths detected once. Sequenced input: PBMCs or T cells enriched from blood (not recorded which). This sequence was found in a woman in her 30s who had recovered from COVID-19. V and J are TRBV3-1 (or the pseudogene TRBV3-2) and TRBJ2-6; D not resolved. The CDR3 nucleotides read TGTGCCAGCAGCCCAAAAACTGGGGCCAACGTCCTGACTTTC. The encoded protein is CASSPKTGANVLTF.